The clone carrying this T cell receptor (beta chain) occurred a few times. Its cognate antigen is unknown. The sequenced template was cDNA made from the entire isolated RNA. Assay used: immunoSEQ multiplex PCR; TCRdb lists only in-frame clones, some missing. The sample has hundreds of thousands of clones, about 29% seen once. This record belongs to a study of beta chain features in type 1 diabetes. Overall study: Analysis included about 100 million sorted cells drawn from all samples. General study points: Possibly, sequencing cDNA over-represented cells that had high TCR expression levels. The question left open here concerned HLA type influencing TCRB rearrangement.

A single heparinised blood sample, averaging around 0.11 L, was obtained per donor. This sequence was found in a man between 18 and 29 years old in good health. Sequences were obtained from naive CD4+ T cells from blood.

The CDR3 loop reads CASSLVAGEQFF. CDR3 nucleotides: TGTGCCAGCAGTTTGGTAGCGGGAGAGCAGTTCTTC. The chain couples TRBV27 to TRBJ2-1; 8 bases are shared with TRBD2. Germline trimming cut 3 bases from V and 10 bases from J; bases unmatched to any gene: 2. CDR1 and CDR2 from the germline V gene are MNHEY and SMNVEV (reference sequence). This CDR3 region has 12 residues.